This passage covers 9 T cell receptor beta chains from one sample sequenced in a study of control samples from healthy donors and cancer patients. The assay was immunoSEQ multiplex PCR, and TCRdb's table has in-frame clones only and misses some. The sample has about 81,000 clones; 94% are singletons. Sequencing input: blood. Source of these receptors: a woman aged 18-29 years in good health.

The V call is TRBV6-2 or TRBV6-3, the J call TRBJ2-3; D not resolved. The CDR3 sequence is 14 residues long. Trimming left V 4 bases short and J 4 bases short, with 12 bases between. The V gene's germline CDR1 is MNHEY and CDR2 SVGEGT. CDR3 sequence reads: CASSLRLDPDTQYF. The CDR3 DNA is TGTGCCAGCAGTTTAAGACTGGACCCAGATACGCAGTATTTT.

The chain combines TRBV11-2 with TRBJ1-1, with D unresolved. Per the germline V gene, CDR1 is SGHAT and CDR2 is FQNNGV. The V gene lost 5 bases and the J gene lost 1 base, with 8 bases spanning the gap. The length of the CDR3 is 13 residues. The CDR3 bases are TGTGCCAGCAGCCGTGTTGCGAACACTGAAGCTTTCTTT. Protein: CASSRVANTEAFF.

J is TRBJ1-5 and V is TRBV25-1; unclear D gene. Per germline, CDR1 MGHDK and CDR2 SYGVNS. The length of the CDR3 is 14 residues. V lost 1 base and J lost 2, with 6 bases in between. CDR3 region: CASSEFGGNQPQHF. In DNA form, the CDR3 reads TGTGCCAGCAGTGAATTTGGGGGCAATCAGCCCCAGCATTTT.

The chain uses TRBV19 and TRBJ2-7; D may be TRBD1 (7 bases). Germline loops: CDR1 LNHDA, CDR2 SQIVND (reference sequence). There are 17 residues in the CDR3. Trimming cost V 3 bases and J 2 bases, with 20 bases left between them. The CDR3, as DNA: TGTGCCAGTAGTATGGTTTGGGGGGACAGTATAACCTACGAGCAGTACTTC. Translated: CASSMVWGDSITYEQYF.

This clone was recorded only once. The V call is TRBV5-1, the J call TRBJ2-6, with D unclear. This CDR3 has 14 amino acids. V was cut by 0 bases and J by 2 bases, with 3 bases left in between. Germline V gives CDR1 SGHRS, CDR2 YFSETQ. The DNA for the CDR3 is TGCGCCAGCAGCTTGGTCGCTGGGGCCAACGTCCTGACTTTC. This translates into CASSLVAGANVLTF.

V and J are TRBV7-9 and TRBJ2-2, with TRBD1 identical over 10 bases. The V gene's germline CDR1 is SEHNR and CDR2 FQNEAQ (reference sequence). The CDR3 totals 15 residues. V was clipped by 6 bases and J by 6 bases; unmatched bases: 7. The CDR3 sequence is CASRPRQGAPGELFF. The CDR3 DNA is TGTGCCAGCAGACCAAGACAGGGGGCTCCCGGGGAGCTGTTTTTT.

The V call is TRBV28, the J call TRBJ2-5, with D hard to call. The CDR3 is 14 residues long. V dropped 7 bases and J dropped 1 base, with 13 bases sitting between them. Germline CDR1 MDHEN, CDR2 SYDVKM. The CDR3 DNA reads TGTGCCAGCAAGGCCGGTGGCATCCAAGAGACCCAGTACTTC. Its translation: CASKAGGIQETQYF.

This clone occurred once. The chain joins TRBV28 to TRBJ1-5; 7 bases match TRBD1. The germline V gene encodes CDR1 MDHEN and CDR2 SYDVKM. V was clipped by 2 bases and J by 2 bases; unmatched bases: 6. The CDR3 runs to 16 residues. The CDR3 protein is CASSLDRTGGNQPQHF. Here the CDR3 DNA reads TGTGCCAGCAGTTTAGATAGAACAGGGGGCAATCAGCCCCAGCATTTT.

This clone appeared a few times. CDR3 amino acids: CASSQDLAASYEQYF. CDR3 bases: TGTGCCAGCAGCCAGGATCTAGCGGCCTCCTACGAGCAGTACTTC. This chain uses TRBV4-2 with TRBJ2-7; TRBD2 matches at 7 bases. Trimming took 3 bases from V and 0 from J; bases not matched to a gene: 5. CDR1 LGHNA and CDR2 YNFKEQ come from the germline V gene. The CDR3 has 15 residues.